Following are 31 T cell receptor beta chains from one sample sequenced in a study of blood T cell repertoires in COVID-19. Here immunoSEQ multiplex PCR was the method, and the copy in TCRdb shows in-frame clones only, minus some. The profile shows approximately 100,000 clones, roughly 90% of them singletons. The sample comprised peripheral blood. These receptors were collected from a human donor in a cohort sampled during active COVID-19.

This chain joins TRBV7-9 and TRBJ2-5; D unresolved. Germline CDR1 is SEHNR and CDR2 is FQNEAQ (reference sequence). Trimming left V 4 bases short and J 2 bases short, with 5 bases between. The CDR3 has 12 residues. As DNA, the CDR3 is TGTGCCAGCAGCTCCCAACAAGAGACCCAGTACTTC. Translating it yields CASSSQQETQYF.

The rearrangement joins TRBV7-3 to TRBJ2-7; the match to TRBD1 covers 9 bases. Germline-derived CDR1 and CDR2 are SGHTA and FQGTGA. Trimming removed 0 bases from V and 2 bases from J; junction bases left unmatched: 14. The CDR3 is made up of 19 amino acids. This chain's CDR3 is CASSLTLGRFGQGPYEQYF. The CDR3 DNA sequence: TGTGCCAGCAGCTTAACGTTAGGAAGATTTGGACAGGGGCCCTACGAGCAGTACTTC. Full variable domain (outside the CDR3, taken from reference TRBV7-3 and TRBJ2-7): GAGVSQTPSNKVTEKGKYVELRCDPISGHTALYWYRQSLGQGPEFLIYFQGTGAADDSGLPNDRFFAVRPEGSVSTLKIQRTERGDSAVYLCASSLTLGRFGQGPYEQYFGPGTRLTVT.

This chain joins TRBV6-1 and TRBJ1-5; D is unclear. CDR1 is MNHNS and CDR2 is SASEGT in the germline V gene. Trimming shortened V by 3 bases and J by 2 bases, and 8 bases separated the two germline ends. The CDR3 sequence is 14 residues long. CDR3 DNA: TGTGCCAGCAGTGATCAGGTGGGCAATCAGCCCCAGCATTTT. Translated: CASSDQVGNQPQHF.

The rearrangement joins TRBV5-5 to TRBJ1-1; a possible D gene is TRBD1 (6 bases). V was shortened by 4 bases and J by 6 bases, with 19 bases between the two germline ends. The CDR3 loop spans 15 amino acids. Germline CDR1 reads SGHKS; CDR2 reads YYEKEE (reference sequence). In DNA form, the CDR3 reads TGTGCCAGCAGCATTCCTCTGGTTGGGGGCGCTGAAGCTTTCTTT. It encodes CASSIPLVGGAEAFF. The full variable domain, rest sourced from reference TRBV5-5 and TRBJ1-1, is DAGVTQSPTHLIKTRGQQVTLRCSPISGHKSVSWYQQVLGQGPQFIFQYYEKEERGRGNFPDRFSARQFPNYSSELNVNALLLGDSALYLCASSIPLVGGAEAFFGQGTRLTVV.

CDR3 coding DNA: TGCGCCAGCAGCTTCAGACTAGAGCAGTTCTTC. As protein: CASSFRLEQFF. The chain carries TRBV5-1 and TRBJ2-1; D may be TRBD2 (5 bases). Trimming stripped 2 bases from V and 10 bases from J, with 7 bases between. The germline V gene has CDR1 SGHRS and CDR2 YFSETQ. CDR3 size: 11 residues.

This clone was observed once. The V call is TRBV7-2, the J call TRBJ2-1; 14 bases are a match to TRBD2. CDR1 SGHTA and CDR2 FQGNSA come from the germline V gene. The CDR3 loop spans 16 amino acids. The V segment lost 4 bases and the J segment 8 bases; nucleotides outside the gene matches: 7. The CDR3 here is CASSSGLAGAKDEQFF. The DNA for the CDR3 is TGTGCCAGCAGCTCGGGACTAGCGGGAGCCAAGGATGAGCAGTTCTTC. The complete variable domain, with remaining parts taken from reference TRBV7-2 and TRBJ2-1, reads GAGVSQSPSNKVTEKGKDVELRCDPISGHTALYWYRQSLGQGLEFLIYFQGNSAPDKSGLPSDRFSAERTGGSVSTLTIQRTQQEDSAVYLCASSSGLAGAKDEQFFGPGTRLTVL.

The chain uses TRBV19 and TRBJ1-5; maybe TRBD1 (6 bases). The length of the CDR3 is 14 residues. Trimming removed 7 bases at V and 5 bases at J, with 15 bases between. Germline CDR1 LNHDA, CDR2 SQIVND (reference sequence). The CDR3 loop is CASNRQDEHQPQHF. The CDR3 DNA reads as TGTGCCAGTAATAGACAGGATGAGCATCAGCCCCAGCATTTT. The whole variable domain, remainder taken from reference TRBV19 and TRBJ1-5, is DGGITQSPKYLFRKEGQNVTLSCEQNLNHDAMYWYRQDPGQGLRLIYYSQIVNDFQKGDIAEGYSVSREKKESFPLTVTSAQKNPTAFYLCASNRQDEHQPQHFGDGTRLSIL.

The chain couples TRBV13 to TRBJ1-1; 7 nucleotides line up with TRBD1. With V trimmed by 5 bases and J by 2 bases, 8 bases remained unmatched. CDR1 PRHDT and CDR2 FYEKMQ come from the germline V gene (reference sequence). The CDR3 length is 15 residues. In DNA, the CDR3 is TGTGCCAGCAGCACCGAGCGGACAGGAAACACTGAAGCTTTCTTT. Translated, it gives CASSTERTGNTEAFF.

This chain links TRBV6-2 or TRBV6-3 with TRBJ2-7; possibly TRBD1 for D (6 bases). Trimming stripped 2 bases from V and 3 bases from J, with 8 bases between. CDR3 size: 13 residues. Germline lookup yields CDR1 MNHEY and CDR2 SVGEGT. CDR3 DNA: TGTGCCAGCAGTTACCGACAGGTCTACGAGCAGTACTTC. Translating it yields CASSYRQVYEQYF.

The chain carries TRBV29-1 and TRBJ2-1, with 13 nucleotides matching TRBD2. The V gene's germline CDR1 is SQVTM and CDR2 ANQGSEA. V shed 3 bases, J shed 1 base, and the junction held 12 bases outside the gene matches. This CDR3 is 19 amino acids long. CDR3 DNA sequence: TGCAGCGTTGACGGGAGACTAGCGGGGGGATATTTTTCCTACAATGAGCAGTTCTTC. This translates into CSVDGRLAGGYFSYNEQFF.

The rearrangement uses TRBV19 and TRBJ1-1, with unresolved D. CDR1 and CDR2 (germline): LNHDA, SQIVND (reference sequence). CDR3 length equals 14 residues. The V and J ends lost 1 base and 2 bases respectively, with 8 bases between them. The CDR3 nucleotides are TGTGCCAGTAGTATAGGGAGTTTTAACACTGAAGCTTTCTTT. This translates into CASSIGSFNTEAFF.

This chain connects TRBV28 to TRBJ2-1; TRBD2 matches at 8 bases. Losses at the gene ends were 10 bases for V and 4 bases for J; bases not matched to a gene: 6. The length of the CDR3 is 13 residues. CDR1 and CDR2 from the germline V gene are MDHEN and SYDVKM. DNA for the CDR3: TGTGCCACCGATAGCGGGACTTACAATGAGCAGTTCTTC. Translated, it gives CATDSGTYNEQFF.

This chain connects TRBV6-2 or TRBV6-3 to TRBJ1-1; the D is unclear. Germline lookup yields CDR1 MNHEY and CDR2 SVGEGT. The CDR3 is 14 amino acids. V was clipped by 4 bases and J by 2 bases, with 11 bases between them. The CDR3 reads CASSSLGSNTEAFF. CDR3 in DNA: TGTGCCAGCAGTTCCCTTGGGAGTAACACTGAAGCTTTCTTT.

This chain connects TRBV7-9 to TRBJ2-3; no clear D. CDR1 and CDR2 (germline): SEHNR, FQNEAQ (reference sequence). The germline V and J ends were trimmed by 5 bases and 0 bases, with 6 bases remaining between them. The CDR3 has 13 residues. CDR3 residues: CASSGPSTDTQYF. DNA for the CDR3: TGTGCCAGCAGCGGCCCAAGCACAGATACGCAGTATTTT.

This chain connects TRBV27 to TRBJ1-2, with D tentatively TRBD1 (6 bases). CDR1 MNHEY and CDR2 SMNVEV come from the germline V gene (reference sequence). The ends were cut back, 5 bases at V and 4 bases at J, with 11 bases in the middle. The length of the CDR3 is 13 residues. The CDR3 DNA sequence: TGTGCCAGCAGTCAGCAGGGGCCCTATGGCTACACCTTC. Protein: CASSQQGPYGYTF.

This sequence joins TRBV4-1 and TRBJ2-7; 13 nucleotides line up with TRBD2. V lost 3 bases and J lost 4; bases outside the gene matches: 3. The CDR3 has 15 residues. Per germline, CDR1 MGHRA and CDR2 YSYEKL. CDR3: CASSHEGLAGYEQYF. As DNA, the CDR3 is TGCGCCAGCAGCCACGAGGGACTAGCGGGATACGAGCAGTACTTC.

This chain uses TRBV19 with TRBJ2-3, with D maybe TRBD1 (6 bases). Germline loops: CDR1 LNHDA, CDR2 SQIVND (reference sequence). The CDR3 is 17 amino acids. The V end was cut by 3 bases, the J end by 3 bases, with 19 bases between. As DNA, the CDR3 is TGTGCCAGTAGTATCCGCCTTTACTTTACAGGGACAGATACGCAGTATTTT. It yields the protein CASSIRLYFTGTDTQYF.

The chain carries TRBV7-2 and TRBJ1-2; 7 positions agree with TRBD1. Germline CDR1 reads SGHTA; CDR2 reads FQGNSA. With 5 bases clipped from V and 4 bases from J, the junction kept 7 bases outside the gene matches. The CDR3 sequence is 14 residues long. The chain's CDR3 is CASSDRAPFYGYTF. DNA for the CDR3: TGTGCCAGCAGCGACAGGGCACCCTTCTATGGCTACACCTTC.

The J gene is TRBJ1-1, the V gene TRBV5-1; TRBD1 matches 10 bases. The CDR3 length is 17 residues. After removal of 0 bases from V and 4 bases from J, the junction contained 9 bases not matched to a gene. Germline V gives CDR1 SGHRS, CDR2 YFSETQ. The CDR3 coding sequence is TGCGCCAGCAGCTTGGAGCCGACAGGGGGCAGGGGCACTGAAGCTTTCTTT. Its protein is CASSLEPTGGRGTEAFF.

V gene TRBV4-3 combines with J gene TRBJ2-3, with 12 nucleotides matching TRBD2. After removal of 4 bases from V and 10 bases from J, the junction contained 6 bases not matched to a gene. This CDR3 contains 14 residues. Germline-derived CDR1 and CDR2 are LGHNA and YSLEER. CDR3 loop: CASSLGTSGPSQYF. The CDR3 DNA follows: TGCGCCAGCAGCCTCGGGACTAGCGGGCCTTCGCAGTATTTT.

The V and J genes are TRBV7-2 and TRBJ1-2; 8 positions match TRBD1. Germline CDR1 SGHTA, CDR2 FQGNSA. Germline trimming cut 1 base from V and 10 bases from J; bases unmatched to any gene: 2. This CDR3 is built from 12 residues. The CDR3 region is CASSLGTGIYTF. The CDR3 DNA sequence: TGTGCCAGCAGCTTAGGGACAGGGATCTACACCTTC.

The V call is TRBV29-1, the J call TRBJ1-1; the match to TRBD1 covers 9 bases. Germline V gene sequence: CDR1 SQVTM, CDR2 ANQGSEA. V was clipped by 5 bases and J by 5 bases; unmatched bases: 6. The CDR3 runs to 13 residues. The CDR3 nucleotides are TGCAGCGTTTGGGACAGGGAAGGGACTGAAGCTTTCTTT. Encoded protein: CSVWDREGTEAFF.

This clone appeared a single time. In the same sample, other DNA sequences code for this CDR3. The CDR3 is CAWSVLAGGTDTQYF. The CDR3 DNA reads TGTGCCTGGAGTGTCCTAGCGGGAGGTACAGATACGCAGTATTTT. The chain employs TRBV30 and TRBJ2-3; TRBD2 aligns across 11 bases. CDR3 length: 15 amino acids. The V gene end was trimmed by 0 bases and the J gene end by 3 bases; junction bases not matched to a gene: 2. Germline loops: CDR1 GTSNPN, CDR2 SVGIG (reference sequence).

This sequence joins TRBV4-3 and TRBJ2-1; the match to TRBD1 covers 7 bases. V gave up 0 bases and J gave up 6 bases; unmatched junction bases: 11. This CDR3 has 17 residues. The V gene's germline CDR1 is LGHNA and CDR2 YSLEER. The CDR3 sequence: CASSQDLFGTVLNEQFF. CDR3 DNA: TGCGCCAGCAGCCAAGATCTTTTCGGGACAGTACTCAATGAGCAGTTCTTC.

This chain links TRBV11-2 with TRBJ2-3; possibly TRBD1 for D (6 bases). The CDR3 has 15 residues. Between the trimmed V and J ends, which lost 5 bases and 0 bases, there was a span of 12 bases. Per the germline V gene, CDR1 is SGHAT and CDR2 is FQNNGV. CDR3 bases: TGTGCCAGCAGCCCCAGGACAGTTAGCACAGATACGCAGTATTTT. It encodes CASSPRTVSTDTQYF.

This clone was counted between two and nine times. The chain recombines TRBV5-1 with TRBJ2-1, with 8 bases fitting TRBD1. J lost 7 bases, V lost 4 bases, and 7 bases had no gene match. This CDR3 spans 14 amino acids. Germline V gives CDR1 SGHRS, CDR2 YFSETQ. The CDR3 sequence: CASSGQGALNEQFF. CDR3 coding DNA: TGCGCCAGCAGCGGACAGGGCGCCCTTAATGAGCAGTTCTTC.

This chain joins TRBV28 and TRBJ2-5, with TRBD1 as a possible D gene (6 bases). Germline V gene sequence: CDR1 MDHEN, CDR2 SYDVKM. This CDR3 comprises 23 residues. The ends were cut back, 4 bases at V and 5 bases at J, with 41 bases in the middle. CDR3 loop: CASSSYLNTRQAQLIVYLETQYF. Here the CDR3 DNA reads TGTGCCAGCAGTTCGTATCTAAATACTCGACAGGCTCAGTTAATTGTTTATCTGGAGACCCAGTACTTC. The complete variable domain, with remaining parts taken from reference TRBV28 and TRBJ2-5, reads DVKVTQSSRYLVKRTGEKVFLECVQDMDHENMFWYRQDPGLGLRLIYFSYDVKMKEKGDIPEGYSVSREKKERFSLILESASTNQTSMYLCASSSYLNTRQAQLIVYLETQYFGPGTRLLVL.

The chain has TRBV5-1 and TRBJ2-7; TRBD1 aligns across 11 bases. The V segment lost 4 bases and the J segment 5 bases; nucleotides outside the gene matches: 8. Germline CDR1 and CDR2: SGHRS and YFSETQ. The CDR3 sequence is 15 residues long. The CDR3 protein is CASSTSDRGLHEQYF. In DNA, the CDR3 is TGCGCCAGCAGCACATCGGACAGGGGGCTCCACGAGCAGTACTTC.

This CDR3 reads CASSLDGSARMNTEAFF. CDR3 bases: TGTGCCAGCAGCTTGGATGGATCGGCCAGGATGAACACTGAAGCTTTCTTT. The rearrangement links TRBV5-5 to TRBJ1-1; no reliable D call. Germline loops: CDR1 SGHKS, CDR2 YYEKEE (reference sequence). V gave up 0 bases and J gave up 0 bases, with 15 bases separating them. The CDR3 is 17 amino acids.

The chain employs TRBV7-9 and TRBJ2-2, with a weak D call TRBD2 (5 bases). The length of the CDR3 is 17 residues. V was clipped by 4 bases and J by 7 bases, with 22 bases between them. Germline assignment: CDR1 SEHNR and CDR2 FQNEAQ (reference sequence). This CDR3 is CASSSSWGENKGGELFF. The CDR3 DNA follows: TGTGCCAGCAGCTCATCGTGGGGAGAGAATAAAGGCGGGGAGCTGTTTTTT. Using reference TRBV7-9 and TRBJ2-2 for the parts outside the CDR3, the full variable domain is DTGVSQNPRHKITKRGQNVTFRCDPISEHNRLYWYRQTLGQGPEFLTYFQNEAQLEKSRLLSDRFSAERPKGSFSTLEIQRTEQGDSAMYLCASSSSWGENKGGELFFGEGSRLTVL.

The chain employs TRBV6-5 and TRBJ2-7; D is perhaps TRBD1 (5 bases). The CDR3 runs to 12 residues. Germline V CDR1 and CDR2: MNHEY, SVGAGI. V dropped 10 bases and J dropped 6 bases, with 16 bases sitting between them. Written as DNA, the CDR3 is TGTGCCACGATCAGGGATTTTGGCGAGCAGTACTTC. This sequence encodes CATIRDFGEQYF.